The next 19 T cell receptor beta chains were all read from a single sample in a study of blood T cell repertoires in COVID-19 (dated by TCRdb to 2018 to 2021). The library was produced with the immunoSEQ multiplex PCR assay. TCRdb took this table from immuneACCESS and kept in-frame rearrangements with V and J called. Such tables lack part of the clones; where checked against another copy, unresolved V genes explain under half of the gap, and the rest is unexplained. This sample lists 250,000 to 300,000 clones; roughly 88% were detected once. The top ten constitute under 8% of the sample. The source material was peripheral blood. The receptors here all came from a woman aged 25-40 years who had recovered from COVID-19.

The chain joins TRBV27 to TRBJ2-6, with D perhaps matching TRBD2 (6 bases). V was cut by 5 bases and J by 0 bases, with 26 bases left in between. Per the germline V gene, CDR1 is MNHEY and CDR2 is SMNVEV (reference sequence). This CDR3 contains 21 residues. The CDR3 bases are TGTGCCAGCAGTCTTAAAGGACTTGGCAGGAGGGCTCTCTCTGGGGCCAACGTCCTGACTTTC. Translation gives CASSLKGLGRRALSGANVLTF.

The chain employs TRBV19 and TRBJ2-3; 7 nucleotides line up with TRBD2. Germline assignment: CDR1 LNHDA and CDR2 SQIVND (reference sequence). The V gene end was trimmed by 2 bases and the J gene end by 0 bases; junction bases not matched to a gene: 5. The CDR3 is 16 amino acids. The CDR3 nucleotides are TGTGCCAGTAGTATAATCAGCGGGGCTAGCACAGATACGCAGTATTTT. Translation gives CASSIISGASTDTQYF.

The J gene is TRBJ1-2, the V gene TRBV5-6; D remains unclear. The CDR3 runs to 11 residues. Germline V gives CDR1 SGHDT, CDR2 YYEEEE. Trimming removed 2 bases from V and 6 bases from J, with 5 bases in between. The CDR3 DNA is TGTGCCAGCAGCTTAACGGATGGCTACACCTTC. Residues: CASSLTDGYTF.

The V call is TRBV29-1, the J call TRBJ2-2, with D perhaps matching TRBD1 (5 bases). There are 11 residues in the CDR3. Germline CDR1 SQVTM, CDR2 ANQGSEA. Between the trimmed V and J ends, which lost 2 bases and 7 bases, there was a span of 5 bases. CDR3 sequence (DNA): TGCAGCGTTGAAAGGGGCGGGGAGCTGTTTTTT. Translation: CSVERGGELFF.

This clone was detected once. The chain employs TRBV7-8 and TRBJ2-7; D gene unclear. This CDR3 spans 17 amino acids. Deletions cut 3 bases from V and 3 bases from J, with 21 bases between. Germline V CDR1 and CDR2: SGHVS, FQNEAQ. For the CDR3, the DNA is TGTGCCAGCAGCTTCGGTCGTAGGCGAGGAGCTAACTACGAGCAGTACTTC. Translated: CASSFGRRRGANYEQYF.

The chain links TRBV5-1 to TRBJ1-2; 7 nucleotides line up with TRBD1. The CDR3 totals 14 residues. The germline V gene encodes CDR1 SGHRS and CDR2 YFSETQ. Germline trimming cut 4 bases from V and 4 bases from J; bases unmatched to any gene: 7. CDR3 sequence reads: CASSPGQVGYGYTF. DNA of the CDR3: TGCGCCAGCAGCCCCGGACAGGTTGGCTATGGCTACACCTTC.

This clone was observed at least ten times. CDR3 sequence reads: CASGGGTQYF. Written as DNA, the CDR3 is TGTGCCAGCGGGGGGGGGACCCAGTACTTC. The V gene is TRBV2, the J gene TRBJ2-5; 7 bases are a match to TRBD2. Unmatched junction bases numbered 1, after V lost 8 bases and J lost 7 bases. Germline CDR1 and CDR2: SNHLY and FYNNEI. The CDR3 covers 10 residues.

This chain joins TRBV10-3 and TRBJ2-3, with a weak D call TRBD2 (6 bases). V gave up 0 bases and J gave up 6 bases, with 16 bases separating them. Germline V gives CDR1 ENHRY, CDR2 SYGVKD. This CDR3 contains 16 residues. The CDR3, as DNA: TGTGCCATCAGTGAGTCCGGGGGACGCCTGGCCGATACGCAGTATTTT. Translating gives CAISESGGRLADTQYF.

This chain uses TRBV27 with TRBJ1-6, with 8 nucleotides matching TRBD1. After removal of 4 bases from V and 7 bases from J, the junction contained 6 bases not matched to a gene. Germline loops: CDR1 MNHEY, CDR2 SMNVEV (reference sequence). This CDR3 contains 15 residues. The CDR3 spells CASSSYTGGNSPLHF. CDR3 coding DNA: TGTGCCAGCAGTTCGTACACAGGGGGAAATTCACCCCTCCACTTT.

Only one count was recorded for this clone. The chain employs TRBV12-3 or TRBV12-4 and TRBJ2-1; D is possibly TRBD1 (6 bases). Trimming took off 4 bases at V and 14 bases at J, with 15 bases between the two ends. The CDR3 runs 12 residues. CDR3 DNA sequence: TGTGCCAGCAGTTCCGGGACAAGGACAAAGTTCTTC. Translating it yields CASSSGTRTKFF.

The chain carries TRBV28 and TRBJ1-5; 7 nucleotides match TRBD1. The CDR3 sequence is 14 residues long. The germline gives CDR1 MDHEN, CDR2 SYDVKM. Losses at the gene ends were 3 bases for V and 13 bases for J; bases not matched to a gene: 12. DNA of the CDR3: TGTGCCAGCAGTTTTATGTTAGGGGGCTTGATGCAGCATTTT. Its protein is CASSFMLGGLMQHF.

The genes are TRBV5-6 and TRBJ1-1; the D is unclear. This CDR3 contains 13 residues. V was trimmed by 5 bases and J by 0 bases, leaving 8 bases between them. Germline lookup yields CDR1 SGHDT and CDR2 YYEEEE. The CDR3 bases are TGTGCCAGCAGGAAAACTGTGAACACTGAAGCTTTCTTT. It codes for CASRKTVNTEAFF.

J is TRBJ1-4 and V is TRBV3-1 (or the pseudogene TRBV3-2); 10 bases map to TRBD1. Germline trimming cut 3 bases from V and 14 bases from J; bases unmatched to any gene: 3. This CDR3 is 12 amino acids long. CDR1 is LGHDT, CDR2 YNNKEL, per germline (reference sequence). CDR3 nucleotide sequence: TGTGCCAGCAGCCAGGGACAGGGGAGGCTGTTTTTT. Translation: CASSQGQGRLFF.

This chain's CDR3 is CASSQNQGAHDYGYTF. CDR3 sequence (DNA): TGCGCCAGCAGCCAAAACCAGGGGGCGCATGACTATGGCTACACCTTC. J is TRBJ1-2 and V is TRBV4-1; the match to TRBD1 covers 8 bases. Germline CDR1 is MGHRA and CDR2 is YSYEKL. The CDR3 sequence is 16 residues long. Losses at the gene ends were 2 bases for V and 3 bases for J; bases not matched to a gene: 8.

DNA for the CDR3: TGTGCCAGCAGCTTGCGTAGCCGTGATGCGGATACGCAGTATTTT. It specifies CASSLRSRDADTQYF. The rearrangement uses TRBV11-3 and TRBJ2-3; no firm D call. Germline V gives CDR1 SGHNT, CDR2 YENEEA. The CDR3 length is 15 residues. Trimming took 3 bases from V and 6 from J, leaving 16 bases between them.

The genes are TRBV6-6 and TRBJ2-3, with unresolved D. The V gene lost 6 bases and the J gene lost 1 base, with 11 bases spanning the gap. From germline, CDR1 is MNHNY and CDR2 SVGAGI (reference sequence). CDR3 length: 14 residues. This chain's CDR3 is CASSPITRTDTQYF. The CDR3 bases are TGTGCCAGCAGCCCTATCACCCGCACAGATACGCAGTATTTT.

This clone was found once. The CDR3 loop is CASSLMPGGQETQYF. CDR3 DNA sequence: TGTGCCAGCAGCTTAATGCCAGGGGGCCAAGAGACCCAGTACTTC. The chain carries TRBV7-3 and TRBJ2-5; TRBD1 agrees at 7 bases. Germline V lookup: CDR1 SGHTA, CDR2 FQGTGA. This CDR3 spans 15 amino acids. After removal of 1 base from V and 1 base from J, the junction contained 3 bases not matched to a gene.

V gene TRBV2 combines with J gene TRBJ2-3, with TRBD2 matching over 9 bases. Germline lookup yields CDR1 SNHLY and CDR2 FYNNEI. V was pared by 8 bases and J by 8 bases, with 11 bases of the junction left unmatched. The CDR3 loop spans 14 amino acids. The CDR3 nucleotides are TGTGCCAGCGCCCCTCGGCTAGCGGGGCTTACGCAGTATTTT. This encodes CASAPRLAGLTQYF.

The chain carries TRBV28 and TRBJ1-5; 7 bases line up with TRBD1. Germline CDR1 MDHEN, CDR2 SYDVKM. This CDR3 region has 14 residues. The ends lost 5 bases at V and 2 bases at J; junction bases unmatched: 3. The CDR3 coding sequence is TGTGCCAGCAGTCACGACAGGGGCAATCAGCCCCAGCATTTT. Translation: CASSHDRGNQPQHF.